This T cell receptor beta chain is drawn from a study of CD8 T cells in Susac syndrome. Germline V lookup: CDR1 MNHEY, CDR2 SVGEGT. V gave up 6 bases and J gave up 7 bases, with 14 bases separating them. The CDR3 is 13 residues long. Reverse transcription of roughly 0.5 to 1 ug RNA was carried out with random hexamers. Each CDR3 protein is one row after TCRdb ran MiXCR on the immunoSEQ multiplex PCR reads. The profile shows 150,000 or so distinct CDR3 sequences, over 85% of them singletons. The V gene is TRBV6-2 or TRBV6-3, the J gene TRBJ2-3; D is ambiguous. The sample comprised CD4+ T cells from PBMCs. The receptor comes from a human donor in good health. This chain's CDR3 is CASSPYRENTQYF. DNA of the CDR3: TGTGCCAGCAGCCCCTATCGTGAAAATACGCAGTATTTT.